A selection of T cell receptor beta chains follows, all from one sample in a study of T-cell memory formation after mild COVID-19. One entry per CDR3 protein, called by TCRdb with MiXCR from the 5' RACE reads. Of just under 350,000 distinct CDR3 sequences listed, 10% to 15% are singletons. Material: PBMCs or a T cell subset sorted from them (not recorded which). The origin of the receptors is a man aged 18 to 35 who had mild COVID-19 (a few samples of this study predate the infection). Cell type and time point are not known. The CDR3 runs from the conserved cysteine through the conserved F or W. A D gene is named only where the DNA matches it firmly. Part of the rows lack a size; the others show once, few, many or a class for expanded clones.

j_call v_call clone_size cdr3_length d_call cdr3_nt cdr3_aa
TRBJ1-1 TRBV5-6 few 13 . TGTGCCAGCACCTTGGGGGTGAACACTGAAGCTTTCTTT CASTLGVNTEAFF
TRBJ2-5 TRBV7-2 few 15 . TGTGCCAGCAGCTTCGAGGGCCGTATAATAGAGACCCAGTACTTC CASSFEGRIIETQYF
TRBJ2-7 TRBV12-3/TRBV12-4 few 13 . TGTGCCAGCAGTCGCCCAGGAGCTAACCAGCAGTACTTC CASSRPGANQQYF
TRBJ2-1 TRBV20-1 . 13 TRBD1 TGCAGCCACGACAGGGGTAGGGTCAATGAGCAGTTCTTC CSHDRGRVNEQFF
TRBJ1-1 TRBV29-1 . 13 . TGCAGCGTCAACGGGGGCGCACGCACTGAAGCTTTCTTT CSVNGGARTEAFF
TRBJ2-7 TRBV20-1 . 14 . TGCAGTGCTCGCGCGAGACTAGTTTCCTACGAGCAATACTTC CSARARLVSYEQYF
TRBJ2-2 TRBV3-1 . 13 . TGTGCCAGCGTGCCAGGGGCGGCCGGGGAGCTGTTTTTT CASVPGAAGELFF
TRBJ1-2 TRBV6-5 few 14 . TGTGCCAGCAGTTACTCCGGGGCGGAGATCCGCTACACCTTC CASSYSGAEIRYTF
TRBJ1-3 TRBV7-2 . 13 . TGTGCCAGCATCACGGGGCCAAGAAACACCATATATTTT CASITGPRNTIYF
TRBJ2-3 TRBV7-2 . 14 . TGTGCCAGCACGCCGGAGGGGCTCCGGAATACGCAGTATTTT CASTPEGLRNTQYF
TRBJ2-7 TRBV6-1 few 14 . TGTGCCAGCAGTGTGCCGGGTACAACCTACGAGCAGTACTTC CASSVPGTTYEQYF
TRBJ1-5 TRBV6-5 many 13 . TGTGCCAGCAGTTACTCGGCGGGGCAGCCCCAGCATTTT CASSYSAGQPQHF
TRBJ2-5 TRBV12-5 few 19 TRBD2 TGTGCTAGTGGATCCGGGACTAGCGGGGGGGCAATTTCCCGGGAGACCCAGTACTTC CASGSGTSGGAISRETQYF
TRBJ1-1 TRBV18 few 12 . TGTGCCAGCTCTCCGGGAGGCGAGGAAGCTTTCTTT CASSPGGEEAFF
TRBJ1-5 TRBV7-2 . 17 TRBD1 TGTGCCAGCAGCGCATCTAGACCCGACAGGGTCAATCAGCCCCAGCATTTT CASSASRPDRVNQPQHF
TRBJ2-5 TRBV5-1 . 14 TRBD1 TGCGCCAGCAGGATTACAGGGGGCGAAGAGACCCAGTACTTC CASRITGGEETQYF
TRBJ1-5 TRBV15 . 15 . TGTGCCACCAGCAGAGTCACGGCGGATTATCAGCCCCAGCATTTT CATSRVTADYQPQHF
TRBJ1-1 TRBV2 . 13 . TGTGCCAGCAGAACAGCCTCTGGGACTGAAGCTTTCTTT CASRTASGTEAFF
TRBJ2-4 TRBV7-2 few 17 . TGTGCCAGCAGCTCGGTGGGCAGGGTGGGGGCCAAAAACATTCAGTACTTC CASSSVGRVGAKNIQYF
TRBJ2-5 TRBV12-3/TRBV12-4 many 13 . TGTGCCAGCAGTTTAAGTACTTCAGAGACCCAGTACTTC CASSLSTSETQYF
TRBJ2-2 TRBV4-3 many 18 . TGCGCCAGCAGCCAAGAAGGAATCGGGGCCACGAACACCGGGGAGCTGTTTTTT CASSQEGIGATNTGELFF
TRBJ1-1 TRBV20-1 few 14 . TGCAGTGCTTTTGTCGACAGTACGAACACTGAAGCTTTCTTT CSAFVDSTNTEAFF
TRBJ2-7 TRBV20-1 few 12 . TGCATGGTCAGCGGACCCTCCTACGAGCAGTACTTC CMVSGPSYEQYF
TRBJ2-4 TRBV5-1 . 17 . TGCGCCAGCAGCGTGGGCCTTTTGGACATAGCCAAAAACATTCAGTACTTC CASSVGLLDIAKNIQYF
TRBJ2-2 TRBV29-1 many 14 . TGCAGCGTTGAAGGTGCCAGGAACACCGGGGAGCTGTTTTTT CSVEGARNTGELFF
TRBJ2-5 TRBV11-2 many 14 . TGTGCCAGCAGCTCCGGGACCCGTCTTGGAGCCCAGTACTTC CASSSGTRLGAQYF
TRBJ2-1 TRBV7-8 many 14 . TGTGCCAGCAGCTTAAGACTCAGGCCCAATGAGCAGTTCTTC CASSLRLRPNEQFF
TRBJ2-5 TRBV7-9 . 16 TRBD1 TGTGCCAGCAGGCCAGGGGGACAGGGCGGAGAAGAGACCCAGTACTTC CASRPGGQGGEETQYF
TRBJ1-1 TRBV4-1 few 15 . TGCGCCAGCAGCCTCCCAGGGTTTGGCGACACTGAAGCTTTCTTT CASSLPGFGDTEAFF
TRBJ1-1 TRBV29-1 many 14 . TGCAGCGTTGATTTGCAGGTTTTGAGCACTGAAGCTTTCTTT CSVDLQVLSTEAFF
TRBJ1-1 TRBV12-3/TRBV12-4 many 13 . TGTGCCAGCAGTGTCGGTTTTTTCGCTGAAGCTTTCTTT CASSVGFFAEAFF
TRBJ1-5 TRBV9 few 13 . TGTGCCAGCGGTGGACAGCTCAATCAGCCCCAGCATTTT CASGGQLNQPQHF
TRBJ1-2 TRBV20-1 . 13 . TGCAGTGCTACCACTACAGGGAACTATGGCTACACCTTC CSATTTGNYGYTF
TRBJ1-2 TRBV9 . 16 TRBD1 TGTGCCAGCAGCTTATCGAGAATGACAGGGGGCGATGGCTACACCTTC CASSLSRMTGGDGYTF
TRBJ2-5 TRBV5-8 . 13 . TGTGCCAGCAGCTCCCTCGGAGGGCGGAGCAGAGGCTTC CASSSLGGRSRGF
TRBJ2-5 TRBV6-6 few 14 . TGTGCCAGCATCAACCGGGGGTTGTGGGAGACCCAGTACTTC CASINRGLWETQYF
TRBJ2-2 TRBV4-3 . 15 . TGCGCCAGCAGCCAAGAGACGGGGAGACCCGGGGAGCTGTTTTTT CASSQETGRPGELFF
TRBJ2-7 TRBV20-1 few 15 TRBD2 TGCAGTGCTTCGGGGTCTAGCGGGGGCACCTACGAGCAGTACTTC CSASGSSGGTYEQYF
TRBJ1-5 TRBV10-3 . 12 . TGTGCCATCGGAGATTACAATCAGCCCCAGCATTTT CAIGDYNQPQHF
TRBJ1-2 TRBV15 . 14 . TGTGCCACCAGCGAGGGTACAGGGACCTATGGCTACACCTTC CATSEGTGTYGYTF
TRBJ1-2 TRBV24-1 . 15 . TGTGCCACCAGTGATTCGGCAGCCCCTAACTATGGCTACACCTTC CATSDSAAPNYGYTF
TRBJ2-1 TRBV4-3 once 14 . TGCGCCAGCAGTCAAGAGATAGAGGCCCATGAGCAGTTCTTC CASSQEIEAHEQFF
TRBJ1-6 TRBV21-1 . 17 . TGTGCCAGCAGCAAAGTCAAAGGGGGACAGGGTAATTCACCCCTCCACTTT CASSKVKGGQGNSPLHF